A single sample is the source of the 7 T cell receptor beta chains below, sequenced in a study of T cell responses to AZD1222 COVID-19 vaccine (dated by TCRdb to the early 2020s). The sample's time point label is to be understood as: baseline before first vaccination. The library was prepared using the immunoSEQ multiplex PCR assay. This is the immuneACCESS table as TCRdb keeps it, with only in-frame sequences that have V and J called. A part of the clones is gone; compared with another copy, unresolved V genes explain less than half, and the rest is unexplained. This sample lists 110,000 or so clones; 70% to 90% were detected once. The ten largest clones represent approximately 17% of the sample. The specimen comprised peripheral blood, sampled on day 0 of AZD1222 vaccination. The receptors were sampled from an adult in good health.

The chain has TRBV5-1 and TRBJ2-6; D might be TRBD1 (5 bases). Germline V CDR1 and CDR2: SGHRS, YFSETQ. V lost 5 bases and J lost 0, with 12 bases in between. This CDR3 is built from 16 residues. The DNA of the CDR3 is TGCGCCAGCAGTCCAACAGGTGTCTCTGGGGCCAACGTCCTGACTTTC. This translates into CASSPTGVSGANVLTF. Supplemented by reference TRBV5-1 and TRBJ2-6, the full variable domain reads KAGVTQTPRYLIKTRGQQVTLSCSPISGHRSVSWYQQTPGQGLQFLFEYFSETQRNKGNFPGRFSGRQFSNSRSEMNVSTLELGDSALYLCASSPTGVSGANVLTFGAGSRLTVL.

The chain couples TRBV20-1 to TRBJ1-1, with unresolved D. Germline CDR1 and CDR2: DFQATT and SNEGSKA (reference sequence). The CDR3 spans 13 residues. Trimming pared 3 bases from V and 1 base from J, leaving 9 bases between. This chain's CDR3 is CSASIGRNTEAFF. CDR3 in DNA: TGCAGTGCTAGTATAGGGAGGAACACTGAAGCTTTCTTT.

This chain links TRBV11-2 with TRBJ1-1, with 7 bases fitting TRBD1. Germline CDR1 and CDR2: SGHAT and FQNNGV. This CDR3 has 14 residues. V gave up 2 bases and J gave up 5 bases; unmatched junction bases: 5. Here the CDR3 DNA reads TGTGCCAGCAGCTTATCGGCAGGGGGAACTGAAGCTTTCTTT. This gives the protein CASSLSAGGTEAFF.

The chain recombines TRBV2 with TRBJ2-1; D is undetermined. V gave up 1 base and J gave up 7 bases, with 8 bases separating them. There are 13 residues in the CDR3. The V gene's germline CDR1 is SNHLY and CDR2 FYNNEI. This CDR3 reads CASSEGGLNEQFF. CDR3 coding DNA: TGTGCCAGCAGTGAAGGGGGTCTAAATGAGCAGTTCTTC. The whole variable domain, remainder taken from reference TRBV2 and TRBJ2-1, is EPEVTQTPSHQVTQMGQEVILRCVPISNHLYFYWYRQILGQKVEFLVSFYNNEISEKSEIFDDQFSVERPDGSNFTLKIRSTKLEDSAMYFCASSEGGLNEQFFGPGTRLTVL.

The chain recombines TRBV19 with TRBJ2-1; 7 nucleotides align to TRBD1. Per germline, CDR1 LNHDA and CDR2 SQIVND (reference sequence). This CDR3 has 15 amino acids. J gave up 3 bases and V 4 bases, and 6 bases lay outside the gene matches. CDR3 sequence reads: CASSTRQGDYNEQFF. CDR3 coding DNA: TGTGCCAGTAGTACCCGACAGGGTGACTACAATGAGCAGTTCTTC.

The chain employs TRBV7-9 and TRBJ2-3; tentative D call: TRBD1 (6 bases). V lost 6 bases, J lost 2 bases, and 15 bases lay in between. This CDR3 is 15 amino acids long. Germline CDR1 SEHNR, CDR2 FQNEAQ (reference sequence). The CDR3 nucleotides are TGTGCCAGCAGTCCTTGGGCAGGGGTCACAGATACGCAGTATTTT. Amino acid sequence: CASSPWAGVTDTQYF.

The chain carries TRBV7-2 and TRBJ2-7, with 7 bases that match TRBD1. CDR3 length: 15 residues. Trimming took 1 base from V and 4 from J; bases not matched to a gene: 7. Germline CDR1 SGHTA, CDR2 FQGNSA. CDR3 in DNA: TGTGCCAGCAGCTTAGATCCAGGCAGGGGGTACGAGCAGTACTTC. Translating gives CASSLDPGRGYEQYF.